A single sample is the source of the 11 T cell receptor beta chains below, sequenced in a study of vaccination and CD4 T cells after COVID-19. Their antigens remain unidentified. The assay that was used to sequence DNA from cultured CD4+ T cells was the Oncomine TCR Beta short-read assay. TCRdb passed the PCR reads through MiXCR, listing each CDR3 protein once. Of roughly 17,000 distinct CDR3 sequences listed, about 68% are singletons. Stated treatment: approximately nine-day PBMC culture with coronavirus spike peptide pools or control peptides (ViraFEST assay). Sequencing used CD4+ T cells from blood, cultured in vitro, obtained after SARS-CoV-2 vaccination. These receptors originate from a human donor who received a COVID-19 vaccine.

V gene TRBV7-2 combines with J gene TRBJ2-3; D gene uncertain. The CDR3 loop spans 12 amino acids. CDR1 is SGHTA and CDR2 is FQGNSA in the germline V gene. Trimming took 1 base from V and 4 from J, leaving 3 bases between them. The CDR3 DNA reads as TGTGCCAGCAGCTTAGTTTCAGATACGCAGTATTTT. This encodes CASSLVSDTQYF.

This chain links TRBV15 with TRBJ1-4; D remains unclear. Germline lookup yields CDR1 LNHNV and CDR2 YYDKDF (reference sequence). V was clipped by 1 base and J by 0 bases, with 3 bases between them. The CDR3 totals 14 residues. The CDR3 spells CATSRAATNEKLFF. The CDR3 DNA is TGTGCCACCAGCAGAGCCGCAACTAATGAAAAACTGTTTTTT.

The chain recombines TRBV2 with TRBJ1-5; D ambiguous. The germline V gene encodes CDR1 SNHLY and CDR2 FYNNEI. This CDR3 spans 14 amino acids. V was shortened by 2 bases and J by 4 bases, with 9 bases between the two germline ends. The CDR3 DNA sequence: TGTGCCAGCAGTGAATTATGGGGAAATCAGCCCCAGCATTTT. Protein: CASSELWGNQPQHF.

This clonotype was seen more than once but under ten times. The chain combines TRBV30 with TRBJ1-2, with unresolved D. CDR1 is GTSNPN, CDR2 SVGIG, per germline (reference sequence). This CDR3 is 12 amino acids long. Deletions cut 5 bases from V and 2 bases from J, with 9 bases between. CDR3 coding DNA: TGTGCCTGGGGTCAAAGGAACTATGGCTACACCTTC. This sequence encodes CAWGQRNYGYTF.

The sample holds one count of this clonotype. One junction end disagrees with the germline gene, perhaps due to a read error. V is TRBV20-1 and J is TRBJ1-1; 7 bases are a match to TRBD1. CDR3 length: 13 residues. Germline CDR1 is DFQATT and CDR2 is SNEGSKA (reference sequence). The CDR3 region has the DNA TGCAATGCTACCCGGACAGGGAACACTGAAGCTTTCTTT. Translated: CNATRTGNTEAFF.

This chain uses TRBV20-1 with TRBJ1-2; TRBD1 aligns across 8 bases. Germline CDR1 DFQATT, CDR2 SNEGSKA (reference sequence). V dropped 5 bases and J dropped 7; count of bases not matched to a gene: 6. There are 12 residues in the CDR3. For the CDR3, the DNA is TGCAGTGCTCCCCAGGGGGCGAGTGGCTACACCTTC. Translated: CSAPQGASGYTF.

This clonotype was observed once. The CDR3 sequence is CASSLVSGDATDTQYF. DNA for the CDR3: TGTGCCAGCAGCTTAGTTTCGGGGGATGCCACAGATACGCAGTATTTT. V and J are TRBV7-8 and TRBJ2-3; tentative D call: TRBD2 (6 bases). The CDR3 extends over 16 amino acids. Germline lookup yields CDR1 SGHVS and CDR2 FQNEAQ. V was cut by 1 base and J by 2 bases, with 13 bases left in between.

As to this clonotype: A much bigger clone sits one base away, suggesting this may be a read error. V usage is TRBV12-3 or TRBV12-4 and J usage is TRBJ1-5, with TRBD1 matching 8 bases. The V segment lost 4 bases and the J segment 6 bases; nucleotides outside the gene matches: 11. The CDR3 extends over 16 amino acids. The DNA of the CDR3 is TGTGCCAGCAGTTACTTACTAGACAGGGGCGGTCAGCCCCAGCATTTT. Translating gives CASSYLLDRGGQPQHF.

This clonotype has a single count. V is TRBV7-8 and J is TRBJ2-2, with 10 bases identical to TRBD2. Trimming at V came to 0 bases and at J to 4 bases, leaving 8 bases not matched to a gene. The germline gives CDR1 SGHVS, CDR2 FQNEAQ. The CDR3 is 18 amino acids. The CDR3 sequence is CASSLAEGLAEVTGELFF. CDR3 DNA sequence: TGTGCCAGCAGCTTAGCGGAAGGACTAGCGGAGGTCACCGGGGAGCTGTTTTTT.

This chain connects TRBV10-3 to TRBJ2-1, with TRBD1 matching over 7 bases. Germline CDR1 reads ENHRY; CDR2 reads SYGVKD. J lost 2 bases, V lost 2 bases, and 3 bases had no gene match. CDR3 length: 15 amino acids. The CDR3 nucleotides are TGTGCCATCAGTGAGGGGGACAGAGCCTACAATGAGCAGTTCTTC. It encodes CAISEGDRAYNEQFF.

The sample holds one count of this clonotype. The J gene is TRBJ2-3, the V gene TRBV2; D remains unclear. The length of the CDR3 is 14 residues. V lost 1 base and J 1 base, leaving 6 bases between the germline ends. Germline CDR1 SNHLY, CDR2 FYNNEI. CDR3 nucleotides: TGTGCCAGCAGTGAAGAAGGAGGCACAGATACGCAGTATTTT. Protein product: CASSEEGGTDTQYF.